A single sample gave rise to the 12 T cell receptor beta chains below, sequenced in a study of blood T cell repertoires in COVID-19. Assay: immunoSEQ multiplex PCR; the TCRdb copy retains only in-frame clones and omits some. The repertoire holds roughly 170,000 clones, approximately 85% seen once, with around 1.2% in the top ten. Specimen: peripheral blood. Receptors were obtained from a man in his fifties or sixties who had recovered from COVID-19.

This clone was observed a handful of times. The same CDR3 is also encoded by other DNA sequences in this sample. The rearrangement joins TRBV7-3 to TRBJ2-7; 7 bases fit TRBD1. CDR3 length: 13 residues. Germline CDR1 reads SGHTA; CDR2 reads FQGTGA. V trimming: 5 bases; J trimming: 1 base; junction bases outside the gene matches: 2. CDR3 DNA sequence: TGTGCCAGCAGCCCGACAGGGTCCTACGAGCAGTACTTC. Translating gives CASSPTGSYEQYF.

V is TRBV19 and J is TRBJ2-2, with 9 positions matching TRBD2. Trimming cost V 3 bases and J 3 bases; bases outside gene matches: 5. Germline CDR1 reads LNHDA; CDR2 reads SQIVND (reference sequence). The CDR3 sequence is 16 residues long. CDR3 sequence: CASSIQRGDHTGELFF. Written as DNA, the CDR3 is TGTGCCAGTAGTATCCAGCGGGGGGACCACACCGGGGAGCTGTTTTTT.

This rearrangement joins TRBV2 to TRBJ1-3; TRBD1 might be the D (5 bases). CDR3 length: 16 amino acids. In germline, CDR1 is SNHLY, CDR2 FYNNEI. Trimming shortened V by 2 bases and J by 0 bases, and 11 bases separated the two germline ends. CDR3 sequence reads: CASSEIKGISGNTIYF. Here the CDR3 DNA reads TGTGCCAGCAGTGAAATTAAGGGGATCTCTGGAAACACCATATATTTT. Full variable domain (outside the CDR3, taken from reference TRBV2 and TRBJ1-3): EPEVTQTPSHQVTQMGQEVILRCVPISNHLYFYWYRQILGQKVEFLVSFYNNEISEKSEIFDDQFSVERPDGSNFTLKIRSTKLEDSAMYFCASSEIKGISGNTIYFGEGSWLTVV.

The genes are TRBV5-1 and TRBJ1-5; the match to TRBD1 covers 7 bases. The CDR3 spans 15 residues. CDR1 and CDR2 (germline): SGHRS, YFSETQ. J gave up 8 bases and V 1 base, and 9 bases lay outside the gene matches. The DNA for the CDR3 is TGCGCCAGCAGCTTGAGTACCGGGACAGAGGAGCCCCAGCATTTT. It yields the protein CASSLSTGTEEPQHF. The variable domain in full, with the rest retrieved from reference TRBV5-1 and TRBJ1-5, is KAGVTQTPRYLIKTRGQQVTLSCSPISGHRSVSWYQQTPGQGLQFLFEYFSETQRNKGNFPGRFSGRQFSNSRSEMNVSTLELGDSALYLCASSLSTGTEEPQHFGDGTRLSIL.

The chain links TRBV12-3 or TRBV12-4 to TRBJ1-4; D is undetermined. Trimming cost V 1 base and J 3 bases, with 3 bases left between them. The CDR3 contains 13 residues. CDR3 sequence reads: CASSLDSNEKLFF. DNA of the CDR3: TGTGCCAGCAGTTTAGACTCTAATGAAAAACTGTTTTTT.

CDR3 in amino acids: CASSLGTGNNYEQYF. CDR3 DNA sequence: TGTGCCAGTAGTCTCGGGACAGGGAACAACTACGAGCAGTACTTC. V usage is TRBV19 and J usage is TRBJ2-7; 9 positions agree with TRBD1. V trimming: 5 bases; J trimming: 3 bases; junction bases outside the gene matches: 8. Germline-derived CDR1 and CDR2 are LNHDA and SQIVND (reference sequence). CDR3 size: 15 residues.

The chain carries TRBV7-9 and TRBJ2-2; D might be TRBD1 (6 bases). Germline CDR1 SEHNR, CDR2 FQNEAQ (reference sequence). V lost 2 bases, J lost 0 bases, and 10 bases lay in between. The CDR3 has 16 residues. CDR3 in amino acids: CASSLYEGANTGELFF. CDR3 in DNA: TGTGCCAGCAGCTTATACGAGGGGGCGAACACCGGGGAGCTGTTTTTT. Combining the CDR3 with reference TRBV7-9 and TRBJ2-2 gives the whole variable domain DTGVSQNPRHKITKRGQNVTFRCDPISEHNRLYWYRQTLGQGPEFLTYFQNEAQLEKSRLLSDRFSAERPKGSFSTLEIQRTEQGDSAMYLCASSLYEGANTGELFFGEGSRLTVL.

The rearrangement uses TRBV3-1 (or the pseudogene TRBV3-2) and TRBJ2-3, with 8 bases lining up with TRBD2. Losses at the gene ends were 1 base for V and 1 base for J; bases not matched to a gene: 1. Germline CDR1 is LGHDT and CDR2 is YNNKEL (reference sequence). The CDR3 has 15 residues. The CDR3 DNA reads as TGTGCCAGCAGCCAAGGGCGGGGGGGCACAGATACGCAGTATTTT. It is translated as CASSQGRGGTDTQYF.

This chain joins TRBV6-5 and TRBJ2-6, with a possible D match to TRBD1 (5 bases). The germline V gene has CDR1 MNHEY and CDR2 SVGAGI. V lost 6 bases, J lost 0 bases, and 9 bases lay in between. The CDR3 is 15 residues long. The CDR3 DNA reads TGTGCCAGCAGACCCCAGGGCTCTGGGGCCAACGTCCTGACTTTC. The encoded protein is CASRPQGSGANVLTF.

The genes are TRBV19 and TRBJ1-4; 8 positions match TRBD1. The CDR3 runs 14 residues. The germline CDR1 and CDR2 sequences are LNHDA and SQIVND (reference sequence). V gave up 3 bases and J gave up 7 bases; unmatched junction bases: 4. DNA for the CDR3: TGTGCCAGTAGTATTCGTCAGGGGGCTGAAAAACTGTTTTTT. Protein sequence: CASSIRQGAEKLFF.

This clone was detected a few times. The rearrangement uses TRBV7-9 and TRBJ2-7; no clear D. The CDR3 has 13 residues. Trimming removed 5 bases at V and 4 bases at J, with 12 bases between. Looked up from germline, CDR1 is SEHNR and CDR2 is FQNEAQ (reference sequence). The CDR3 DNA follows: TGTGCCAGCAGCCCCCTTCCACAGTACGAGCAGTACTTC. This codes for CASSPLPQYEQYF.

The sample holds one count of this clone. The chain is built from TRBV10-3 and TRBJ1-2; 7 nucleotides agree with TRBD1. V lost 0 bases, J lost 6 bases, and 4 bases stayed unmatched. Germline CDR1 is ENHRY and CDR2 is SYGVKD. The CDR3 covers 14 residues. DNA for the CDR3: TGTGCCATCAGTGAGTCTACAGGGGCCGATGGCTACACCTTC. This sequence encodes CAISESTGADGYTF.